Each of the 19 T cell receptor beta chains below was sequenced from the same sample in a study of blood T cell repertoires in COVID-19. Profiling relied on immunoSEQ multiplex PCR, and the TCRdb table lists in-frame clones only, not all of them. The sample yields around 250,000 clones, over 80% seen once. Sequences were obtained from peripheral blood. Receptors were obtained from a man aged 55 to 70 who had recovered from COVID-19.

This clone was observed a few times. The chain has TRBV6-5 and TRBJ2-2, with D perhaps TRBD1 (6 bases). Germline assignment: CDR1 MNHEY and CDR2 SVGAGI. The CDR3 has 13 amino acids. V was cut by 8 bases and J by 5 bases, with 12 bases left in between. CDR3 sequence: CASRTVLTGELFF. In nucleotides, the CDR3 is TGTGCCAGCCGGACAGTTTTAACCGGGGAGCTGTTTTTT.

In DNA form, the CDR3 reads TGTGCCAGCAGCGCCAGGACACGGGCGAACACTGAAGCTTTCTTT. This sequence encodes CASSARTRANTEAFF. The chain combines TRBV7-9 with TRBJ1-1; weak D call: TRBD1 (5 bases). The ends were cut back, 5 bases at V and 1 base at J, with 14 bases in the middle. The germline CDR1 and CDR2 sequences are SEHNR and FQNEAQ (reference sequence). CDR3 length: 15 amino acids.

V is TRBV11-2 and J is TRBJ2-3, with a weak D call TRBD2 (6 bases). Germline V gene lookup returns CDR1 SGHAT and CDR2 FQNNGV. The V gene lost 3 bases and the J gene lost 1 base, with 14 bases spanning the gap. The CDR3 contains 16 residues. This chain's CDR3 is CASSFTAGLGTDTQYF. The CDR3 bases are TGTGCCAGCAGCTTTACGGCGGGACTTGGCACAGATACGCAGTATTTT.

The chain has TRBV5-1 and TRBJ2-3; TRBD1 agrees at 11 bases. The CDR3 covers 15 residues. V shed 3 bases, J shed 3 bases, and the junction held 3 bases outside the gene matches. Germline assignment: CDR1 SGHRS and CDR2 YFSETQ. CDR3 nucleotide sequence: TGCGCCAGCAGCTGGACAGGGGGCCGGACAGATACGCAGTATTTT. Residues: CASSWTGGRTDTQYF.

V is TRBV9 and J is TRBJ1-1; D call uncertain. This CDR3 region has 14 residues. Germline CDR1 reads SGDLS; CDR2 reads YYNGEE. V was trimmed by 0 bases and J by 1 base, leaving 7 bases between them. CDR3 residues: CASSVGGENTEAFF. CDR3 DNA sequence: TGTGCCAGCAGCGTAGGCGGGGAGAACACTGAAGCTTTCTTT.

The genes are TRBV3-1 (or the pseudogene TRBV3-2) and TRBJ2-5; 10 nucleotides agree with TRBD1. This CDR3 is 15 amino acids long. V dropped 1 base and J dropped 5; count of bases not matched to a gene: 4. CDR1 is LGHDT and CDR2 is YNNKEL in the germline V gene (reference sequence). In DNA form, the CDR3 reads TGTGCCAGCAGCCAAGTCGACAGGGGGCGGGAGACCCAGTACTTC. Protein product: CASSQVDRGRETQYF.

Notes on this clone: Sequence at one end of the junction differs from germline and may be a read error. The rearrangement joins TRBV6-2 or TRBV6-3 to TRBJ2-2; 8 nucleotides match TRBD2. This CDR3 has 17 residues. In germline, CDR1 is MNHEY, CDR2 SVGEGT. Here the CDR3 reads CASSYAGLARNTGKLFF. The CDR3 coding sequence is TGTGCCAGCAGTTACGCTGGACTAGCCAGGAACACCGGGAAGCTGTTTTTT.

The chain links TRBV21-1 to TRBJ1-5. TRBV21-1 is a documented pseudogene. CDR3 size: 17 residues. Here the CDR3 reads CASSKRGQYMSNQPQHF. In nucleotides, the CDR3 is TGTGCCAGCAGCAAACGCGGTCAGTATATGAGCAATCAGCCCCAGCATTTT.

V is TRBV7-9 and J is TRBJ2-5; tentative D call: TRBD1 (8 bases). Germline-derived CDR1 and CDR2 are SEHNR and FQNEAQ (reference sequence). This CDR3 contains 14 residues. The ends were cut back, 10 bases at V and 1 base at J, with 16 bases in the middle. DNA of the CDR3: TGTGCCACCGCCGGGGGGACAGGCCAAGAGACCCAGTACTTC. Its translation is CATAGGTGQETQYF.

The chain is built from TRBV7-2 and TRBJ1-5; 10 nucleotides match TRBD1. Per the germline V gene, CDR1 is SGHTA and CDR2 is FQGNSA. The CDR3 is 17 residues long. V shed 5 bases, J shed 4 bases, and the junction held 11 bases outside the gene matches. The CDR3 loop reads CASSIGTGALRNQPQHF. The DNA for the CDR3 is TGTGCCAGCAGCATAGGGACAGGGGCGCTGAGAAATCAGCCCCAGCATTTT.

The CDR3 nucleotides read TGCGCCAGCAGCTTGGAACAGGGGAGAGCTAACTATGGCTACACCTTC. It codes for CASSLEQGRANYGYTF. The chain recombines TRBV5-1 with TRBJ1-2; 7 nucleotides match TRBD1. V was pared by 0 bases and J by 0 bases, with 5 bases of the junction left unmatched. The CDR3 loop spans 16 amino acids. Germline V CDR1 and CDR2: SGHRS, YFSETQ.

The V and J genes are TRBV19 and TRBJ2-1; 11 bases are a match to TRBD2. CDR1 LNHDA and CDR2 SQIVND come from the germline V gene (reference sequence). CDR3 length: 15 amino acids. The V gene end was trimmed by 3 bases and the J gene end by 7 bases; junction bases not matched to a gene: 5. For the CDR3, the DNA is TGTGCCAGTAGTATCGGGACTAGCGGCCTTAATGAGCAGTTCTTC. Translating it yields CASSIGTSGLNEQFF.

In nucleotides, the CDR3 is TGTGCCAGCAGCTTGGGACTATCTTACAATGAGCAGTTCTTC. Its translation: CASSLGLSYNEQFF. The rearrangement links TRBV6-2 or TRBV6-3 to TRBJ2-1; 7 nucleotides agree with TRBD2. Per the germline V gene, CDR1 is MNHEY and CDR2 is SVGEGT. The CDR3 length is 14 residues. V lost 6 bases and J lost 4; bases outside the gene matches: 6.

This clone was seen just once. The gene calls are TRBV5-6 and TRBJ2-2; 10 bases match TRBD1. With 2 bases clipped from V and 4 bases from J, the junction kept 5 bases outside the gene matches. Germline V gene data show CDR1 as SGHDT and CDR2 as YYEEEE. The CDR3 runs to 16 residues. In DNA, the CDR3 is TGTGCCAGCAGCTTTTCGGGACAGGGGCGCACCGGGGAGCTGTTTTTT. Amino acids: CASSFSGQGRTGELFF.

The chain's CDR3 is CASSQDSGELAGGAREQYF. For the CDR3, the DNA is TGCGCCAGCAGCCAAGATTCAGGTGAGCTAGCGGGAGGGGCGCGGGAGCAGTACTTC. The V call is TRBV4-1, the J call TRBJ2-7; TRBD2 agrees at 12 bases. CDR3 size: 19 residues. CDR1 is MGHRA, CDR2 YSYEKL, per germline. The V segment lost 0 bases and the J segment 7 bases; nucleotides outside the gene matches: 16.

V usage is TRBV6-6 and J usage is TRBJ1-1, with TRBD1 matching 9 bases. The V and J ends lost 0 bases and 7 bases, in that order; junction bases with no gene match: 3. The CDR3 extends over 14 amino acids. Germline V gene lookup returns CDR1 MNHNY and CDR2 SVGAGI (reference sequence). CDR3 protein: CASSYSTGGVEAFF. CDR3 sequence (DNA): TGTGCCAGCAGTTACTCGACAGGGGGGGTTGAAGCTTTCTTT.

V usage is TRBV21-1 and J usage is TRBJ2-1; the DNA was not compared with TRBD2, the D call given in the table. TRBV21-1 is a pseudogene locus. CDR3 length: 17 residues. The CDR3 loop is CASRSRGGRGSYNEQFF. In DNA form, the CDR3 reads TGTGCCAGCAGATCCAGGGGCGGGAGAGGCTCCTACAATGAGCAGTTCTTC.

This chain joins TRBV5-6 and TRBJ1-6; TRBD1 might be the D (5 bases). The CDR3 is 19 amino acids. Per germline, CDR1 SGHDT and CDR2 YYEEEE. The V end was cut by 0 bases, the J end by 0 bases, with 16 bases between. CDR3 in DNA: TGTGCCAGCAGCTTGGAGGGTGTAGGGGCGAACTCCTATAATTCACCCCTCCACTTT. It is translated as CASSLEGVGANSYNSPLHF.

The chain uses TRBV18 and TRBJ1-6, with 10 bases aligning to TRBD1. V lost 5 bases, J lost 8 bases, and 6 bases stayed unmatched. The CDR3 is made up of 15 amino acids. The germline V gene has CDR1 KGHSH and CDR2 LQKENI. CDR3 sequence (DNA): TGTGCCAGCTCATCCAGGACAGGGGGGTATTCACCCCTCCACTTT. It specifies CASSSRTGGYSPLHF.